This entry concerns a single TCR beta chain. These data belong to a study of regulatory T cells in long-lasting Graves disease. CDR3 length: 14 amino acids. Germline V CDR1 and CDR2: MNHNS, SASEGT. V was clipped by 6 bases and J by 4 bases, with 15 bases between them. The sample's time point: persistent/refractory GD, antithyroid drugs over 5 years with positive TRAb. RNA isolated from PBMCs was used to make the TCR library. To make TCR beta libraries, researchers used iRepertoire HTBI primers and Arm-PCR of CDR3 regions. TCRdb redid the calling of the multiplex PCR reads with MiXCR, one entry per CDR3 protein. The sample lists about 430,000 distinct CDR3 sequences, roughly 21% occurring once.

V usage is TRBV6-1 and J usage is TRBJ1-1; possible D gene TRBD1, 6 bases. The receptor's source is a female donor with Graves disease. The sequenced sample was peripheral blood mononuclear cells (PBMCs), obtained when the disease was refractory, from a patient treated with antithyroid drugs. CDR3 nucleotides: TGTGCCAGCAGAGACAGGTCACGGGGCACTGAAGCTTTCTTT. Protein product: CASRDRSRGTEAFF.